The 21 T cell receptor beta chains below were found in one sample sequenced in a study of blood T cell repertoires in COVID-19. Libraries were prepared by immunoSEQ multiplex PCR; TCRdb keeps only in-frame clonotypes and omits some of them. The repertoire includes hundreds of thousands of clones, approximately 82% of them detected once, and under 2% sits in the top ten. Sequenced sample: peripheral blood. These receptors all come from a woman aged 80 or older with acute or convalescent COVID-19.

V usage is TRBV20-1 and J usage is TRBJ1-6, with 10 bases fitting TRBD1. V shed 6 bases and J 5 bases; nucleotides not matched to a gene: 4. The CDR3 totals 14 residues. From germline, CDR1 is DFQATT and CDR2 SNEGSKA (reference sequence). CDR3 in amino acids: CSASGTGDNSPLHF. The CDR3 DNA follows: TGCAGTGCCAGTGGGACAGGGGATAATTCACCCCTCCACTTT.

This chain joins TRBV7-6 and TRBJ2-1; possibly TRBD1 for D (6 bases). Trimming took off 2 bases at V and 8 bases at J, with 7 bases between the two ends. The CDR3 spans 12 residues. In germline, CDR1 is SGHVS, CDR2 FNYEAQ. The CDR3 sequence is CASSLNRDEQFF. The CDR3 coding sequence is TGTGCCAGCAGCTTAAACAGGGATGAGCAGTTCTTC.

V usage is TRBV7-2 and J usage is TRBJ2-7; TRBD2 agrees at 7 bases. The CDR3 loop spans 15 amino acids. Germline V gene lookup returns CDR1 SGHTA and CDR2 FQGNSA. The V segment lost 1 base and the J segment 5 bases; nucleotides outside the gene matches: 8. The CDR3 DNA reads TGTGCCAGCAGCTTAGGTCGGGAGGCCCCCCACGAGCAGTACTTC. It yields the protein CASSLGREAPHEQYF.

CDR3 nucleotide sequence: TGTGCCAGCAGGCAGGGTGTTCAAGAGACCCAGTACTTC. It translates to CASRQGVQETQYF. V gene TRBV3-1 (or the pseudogene TRBV3-2) combines with J gene TRBJ2-5, with D possibly matching TRBD1 (5 bases). Trimming left V 6 bases short and J 2 bases short, with 10 bases between. In germline, CDR1 is LGHDT, CDR2 YNNKEL (reference sequence). This CDR3 is built from 13 residues.

The rearrangement joins TRBV20-1 to TRBJ2-2, with a weak D call TRBD2 (5 bases). V lost 3 bases and J lost 7, with 6 bases in between. The germline gives CDR1 DFQATT, CDR2 SNEGSKA (reference sequence). This CDR3 has 11 residues. CDR3 protein: CSASRDGELFF. The CDR3 DNA reads TGCAGTGCTAGCCGGGACGGGGAGCTGTTTTTT.

This chain connects TRBV24-1 to TRBJ2-1, with 9 bases fitting TRBD2. The ends lost 4 bases at V and 6 bases at J; junction bases unmatched: 15. Germline assignment: CDR1 KGHDR and CDR2 SFDVKD. CDR3 length: 18 amino acids. CDR3 protein: CATSDPRLAALRGNEQFF. For the CDR3, the DNA is TGTGCCACCAGTGACCCTCGACTAGCGGCCCTCCGGGGCAATGAGCAGTTCTTC.

This chain links TRBV12-3 or TRBV12-4 with TRBJ1-2, with TRBD1 as a possible D gene (6 bases). The CDR3 spans 13 residues. Between the trimmed V and J ends, which lost 10 bases and 4 bases, there was a span of 16 bases. DNA for the CDR3: TGTGCCACTAGGGACAACCTTAGCTATGGCTACACCTTC. Translated: CATRDNLSYGYTF.

This sequence joins TRBV4-2 and TRBJ2-7, with TRBD1 as a possible D gene (6 bases). Germline V gene sequence: CDR1 LGHNA, CDR2 YNFKEQ. V was shortened by 0 bases and J by 3 bases, with 15 bases between the two germline ends. The CDR3 is 16 residues long. The CDR3 sequence: CASSQDRTVPVYEQYF. Written as DNA, the CDR3 is TGTGCCAGCAGCCAAGATAGGACAGTTCCAGTCTACGAGCAGTACTTC.

This chain links TRBV19 with TRBJ2-7; TRBD2 aligns across 10 bases. CDR1 and CDR2 from the germline V gene are LNHDA and SQIVND (reference sequence). Trimming took 3 bases from V and 4 from J; bases not matched to a gene: 6. The CDR3 has 15 residues. The CDR3 here is CASSMEPSGGYEQYF. The CDR3 DNA follows: TGTGCCAGTAGTATGGAGCCTAGCGGGGGATACGAGCAGTACTTC.

This clone has just one count. This chain connects TRBV5-6 to TRBJ1-3; D remains unclear. This CDR3 is 16 amino acids long. V was pared by 2 bases and J by 0 bases, with 12 bases between. The germline V gene has CDR1 SGHDT and CDR2 YYEEEE. The CDR3 spells CASSLGPGSSGNTIYF. The CDR3 coding sequence is TGTGCCAGCAGCTTAGGGCCGGGAAGCTCTGGAAACACCATATATTTT.

CDR3 DNA: TGTGCCAGCGGAGAAGCGGGAGGTCTTAAAGAGACCCAGTACTTC. Encoded protein: CASGEAGGLKETQYF. The V gene is TRBV6-1, the J gene TRBJ2-5; 9 bases map to TRBD2. CDR1 is MNHNS and CDR2 is SASEGT in the germline V gene. V dropped 8 bases and J dropped 3; count of bases not matched to a gene: 10. The CDR3 covers 15 residues.

The chain carries TRBV21-1 and TRBJ1-5; the tabulated D call, TRBD1, remains unverified against the DNA. TRBV21-1 is a listed pseudogene. The CDR3 totals 18 residues. CDR3: CASSKGRGRMESNQPQHF. In DNA, the CDR3 is TGTGCCAGCAGCAAGGGCAGGGGGCGTATGGAAAGCAATCAGCCCCAGCATTTT.

CDR3 protein: CASSLGVGQYNSPLHF. The DNA of the CDR3 is TGCGCCAGCAGCTTAGGCGTGGGACAGTATAATTCACCCCTCCACTTT. V is TRBV5-1 and J is TRBJ1-6, with TRBD1 matching 7 bases. Germline CDR1 reads SGHRS; CDR2 reads YFSETQ. The V gene end was trimmed by 2 bases and the J gene end by 4 bases; junction bases not matched to a gene: 6. This CDR3 has 16 amino acids. Full variable domain (rest looked up from reference TRBV5-1 and TRBJ1-6): KAGVTQTPRYLIKTRGQQVTLSCSPISGHRSVSWYQQTPGQGLQFLFEYFSETQRNKGNFPGRFSGRQFSNSRSEMNVSTLELGDSALYLCASSLGVGQYNSPLHFGNGTRLTVT.

The chain recombines TRBV5-6 with TRBJ1-4; weak D call: TRBD1 (5 bases). The V gene's germline CDR1 is SGHDT and CDR2 YYEEEE. The CDR3 is 14 residues long. The ends were cut back, 1 base at V and 4 bases at J, with 8 bases in the middle. The CDR3 protein is CASSLRGVNEKLFF. CDR3 bases: TGTGCCAGCAGCTTGCGGGGGGTTAATGAAAAACTGTTTTTT. The full variable domain, completed using reference TRBV5-6 and TRBJ1-4, is DAGVTQSPTHLIKTRGQQVTLRCSPKSGHDTVSWYQQALGQGPQFIFQYYEEEERQRGNFPDRFSGHQFPNYSSELNVNALLLGDSALYLCASSLRGVNEKLFFGSGTQLSVL.

V gene TRBV25-1 combines with J gene TRBJ1-3, with D tentatively TRBD1 (5 bases). V was shortened by 7 bases and J by 7 bases, with 14 bases between the two germline ends. This CDR3 spans 13 amino acids. Germline V CDR1 and CDR2: MGHDK, SYGVNS. The CDR3 DNA is TGTGCCAGCACCTTAGGGCAGGGCAACACCATATATTTT. Translation: CASTLGQGNTIYF.

V gene TRBV11-3 combines with J gene TRBJ2-1; TRBD2 matches 10 bases. The CDR3 consists of 16 residues. Germline V gives CDR1 SGHNT, CDR2 YENEEA. V trimming: 5 bases; J trimming: 6 bases; junction bases outside the gene matches: 10. The CDR3 loop reads CASSPDSGRFGNEQFF. The CDR3 coding sequence is TGTGCCAGCAGCCCGGATAGCGGGAGGTTTGGCAATGAGCAGTTCTTC.

CDR3 sequence reads: CASSLAGAPTEAFF. CDR3 DNA: TGTGCCAGCAGCTTAGCGGGGGCTCCCACTGAAGCTTTCTTT. J is TRBJ1-1 and V is TRBV7-6, with D possibly TRBD1 on 6 matching bases. The V end lost 0 bases, the J end lost 4 bases, and 9 bases lay between the germline ends. Germline V CDR1 and CDR2: SGHVS, FNYEAQ. The CDR3 runs 14 residues.

The V and J genes are TRBV7-3 and TRBJ2-1; weak D call: TRBD2 (6 bases). The CDR3 spans 12 residues. V was shortened by 5 bases and J by 8 bases, with 10 bases between the two germline ends. Per germline, CDR1 SGHTA and CDR2 FQGTGA. The CDR3 nucleotides read TGTGCCAGCAGCGCTAGCGTCGATGAGCAGTTCTTC. Translating gives CASSASVDEQFF.

This clone is a singleton in its sample. The chain recombines TRBV6-5 with TRBJ1-2; TRBD1 is a possible D gene (5 bases). Trimming took off 4 bases at V and 4 bases at J, with 13 bases between the two ends. This CDR3 is built from 14 residues. Germline V gene data show CDR1 as MNHEY and CDR2 as SVGAGI. In DNA, the CDR3 is TGTGCCAGCAGTTCGGGGGTGGTGATCTATGGCTACACCTTC. It specifies CASSSGVVIYGYTF.

This clone appeared once. The V and J genes are TRBV15 and TRBJ1-1; D possibly corresponds to TRBD1 (5 bases). Germline V lookup: CDR1 LNHNV, CDR2 YYDKDF (reference sequence). With 1 base removed from V and 3 bases from J, the gap between germline ends came to 12 bases. There are 15 residues in the CDR3. The CDR3 bases are TGTGCCACCAGCAGAGTCGCAGGGTTTTACACTGAAGCTTTCTTT. Protein: CATSRVAGFYTEAFF.

The genes are TRBV28 and TRBJ2-3, with D perhaps matching TRBD2 (6 bases). This CDR3 contains 13 residues. Trimming cost V 8 bases and J 5 bases, with 14 bases left between them. Germline V lookup: CDR1 MDHEN, CDR2 SYDVKM. In DNA form, the CDR3 reads TGTGCCAGCTCTCGGGGGAAGGAAGATACGCAGTATTTT. Protein sequence: CASSRGKEDTQYF.